Shown below are 17 T cell receptor beta chains from a single sample sequenced in a study of cytomegalovirus exposure and HLA in healthy donors. Use of 60 Vbeta and 13 Jbeta primers characterized the PCR. TCRdb's copy holds only in-frame clones and misses some; the assay was immunoSEQ multiplex PCR. Among fewer than 150,000 clones listed, more than 70% were seen once. The sample comprised PBMCs. The source is a man aged 50 to 60 in good health and CMV-seropositive.

The V and J genes are TRBV4-3 and TRBJ2-2; D unresolved. Trimming took 0 bases from V and 1 from J, leaving 3 bases between them. This CDR3 has 14 residues. Per germline, CDR1 LGHNA and CDR2 YSLEER. CDR3 coding DNA: TGCGCCAGCAGCCAAGACAGGAACACCGGGGAGCTGTTTTTT. Its translation is CASSQDRNTGELFF.

The V call is TRBV4-2, the J call TRBJ2-1; 7 bases are shared with TRBD2. This CDR3 contains 17 residues. Germline-derived CDR1 and CDR2 are LGHNA and YNFKEQ. Trimming took 4 bases from V and 5 from J; bases not matched to a gene: 14. CDR3 protein: CASSPPGVSGIDNEQFF. CDR3 coding DNA: TGTGCCAGCAGCCCCCCCGGGGTCAGCGGGATCGACAATGAGCAGTTCTTC.

This clone showed up just a few times. This sequence joins TRBV6-1 and TRBJ1-2, with D possibly TRBD1 on 6 matching bases. Germline V gives CDR1 MNHNS, CDR2 SASEGT. The CDR3 runs 14 residues. Trimming cost V 7 bases and J 2 bases, with 14 bases left between them. CDR3 sequence (DNA): TGTGCCAGCACTACGGGGGGCGGAAACTATGGCTACACCTTC. Its protein is CASTTGGGNYGYTF.

V usage is TRBV7-2 and J usage is TRBJ2-2; 9 positions agree with TRBD1. The CDR3 loop spans 13 amino acids. Trimming took 5 bases from V and 6 from J; bases not matched to a gene: 1. In germline, CDR1 is SGHTA, CDR2 FQGNSA. As DNA, the CDR3 is TGTGCCAGCAGCCGGACAGGGGCCGGGGAGCTGTTTTTT. Amino acids: CASSRTGAGELFF.

The rearrangement uses TRBV18 and TRBJ1-2, with D perhaps matching TRBD1 (5 bases). Germline CDR1 and CDR2: KGHSH and LQKENI. This CDR3 has 16 amino acids. V was trimmed by 2 bases and J by 3 bases, leaving 16 bases between them. This CDR3 is CASSPSNAGLDYGYTF. The CDR3 DNA follows: TGTGCCAGCTCACCAAGCAACGCGGGGCTGGACTATGGCTACACCTTC.

This chain connects TRBV4-3 to TRBJ1-2; D call uncertain. Germline V gene sequence: CDR1 LGHNA, CDR2 YSLEER. This CDR3 has 14 amino acids. V lost 0 bases and J 10 bases, leaving 15 bases between the germline ends. CDR3 DNA: TGCGCCAGCAGCCAAGACAGCGCAGATCCAGTCTACACCTTC. This translates into CASSQDSADPVYTF.

This chain joins TRBV27 and TRBJ1-6; TRBD1 agrees at 9 bases. With 5 bases clipped from V and 4 bases from J, the junction kept 3 bases outside the gene matches. Germline CDR1 reads MNHEY; CDR2 reads SMNVEV (reference sequence). The CDR3 extends over 15 amino acids. Written as DNA, the CDR3 is TGTGCCAGCAGTACGGGACAGGGTTATAATTCACCCCTCCACTTT. This sequence encodes CASSTGQGYNSPLHF.

The chain uses TRBV6-1 and TRBJ2-1, with 7 bases that match TRBD1. The CDR3 is made up of 14 amino acids. Germline loops: CDR1 MNHNS, CDR2 SASEGT. Losses at the gene ends were 0 bases for V and 6 bases for J; bases not matched to a gene: 2. DNA of the CDR3: TGTGCCAGCAGTGAAGCGGCAGGGGGCAATGAGCAGTTCTTC. It is translated as CASSEAAGGNEQFF.

The chain joins TRBV7-2 to TRBJ1-1; 9 nucleotides agree with TRBD1. This CDR3 region has 16 residues. J gave up 2 bases and V 5 bases, and 9 bases lay outside the gene matches. Germline V gene sequence: CDR1 SGHTA, CDR2 FQGNSA. The CDR3 loop reads CASSHVPGQGNTEAFF. The CDR3 bases are TGTGCCAGCAGCCACGTCCCGGGACAGGGTAACACTGAAGCTTTCTTT.

The chain carries TRBV29-1 and TRBJ1-2, with D uncertain. The CDR3 extends over 12 amino acids. V lost 7 bases, J lost 0 bases, and 9 bases lay in between. Germline V gene data show CDR1 as SQVTM and CDR2 as ANQGSEA. The CDR3 nucleotides are TGCAGCGGGGGAGTCACTAACTATGGCTACACCTTC. It encodes CSGGVTNYGYTF.

The chain couples TRBV5-1 to TRBJ1-1; 7 bases agree with TRBD1. V shed 6 bases and J 0 bases; nucleotides not matched to a gene: 5. CDR1 and CDR2 (germline): SGHRS, YFSETQ. The CDR3 length is 14 residues. CDR3 residues: CASTPDRLNTEAFF. CDR3 nucleotides: TGCGCCAGCACCCCGGACAGGTTGAACACTGAAGCTTTCTTT.

The chain recombines TRBV7-8 with TRBJ1-4; TRBD1 matches at 7 bases. The CDR3 totals 16 residues. V was clipped by 5 bases and J by 0 bases; unmatched bases: 6. Per germline, CDR1 SGHVS and CDR2 FQNEAQ. The CDR3 DNA reads as TGTGCCAGCAGCAGCCAGGGGGTCGCAACTAATGAAAAACTGTTTTTT. Protein: CASSSQGVATNEKLFF.

The genes are TRBV15 and TRBJ2-7; 9 positions match TRBD2. Per the germline V gene, CDR1 is LNHNV and CDR2 is YYDKDF (reference sequence). Trimming at V came to 0 bases and at J to 7 bases, leaving 13 bases not matched to a gene. This CDR3 comprises 17 residues. CDR3: CATSRDRASGISGEQYF. In DNA form, the CDR3 reads TGTGCCACCAGCAGAGATCGGGCTAGCGGGATATCGGGGGAGCAGTACTTC.

The chain uses TRBV19 and TRBJ2-5; TRBD1 matches at 8 bases. This CDR3 has 16 residues. Germline loops: CDR1 LNHDA, CDR2 SQIVND (reference sequence). The V gene end was trimmed by 5 bases and the J gene end by 3 bases; junction bases not matched to a gene: 11. The CDR3 bases are TGTGCCAGTAGTCCTCGGACAGGGAATGTGAAAGAGACCCAGTACTTC. It yields the protein CASSPRTGNVKETQYF. The entire variable domain, with the rest obtained from reference TRBV19 and TRBJ2-5, is as follows: DGGITQSPKYLFRKEGQNVTLSCEQNLNHDAMYWYRQDPGQGLRLIYYSQIVNDFQKGDIAEGYSVSREKKESFPLTVTSAQKNPTAFYLCASSPRTGNVKETQYFGPGTRLLVL.

The chain has TRBV18 and TRBJ1-1; D is ambiguous. Germline CDR1 is KGHSH and CDR2 is LQKENI. Trimming stripped 2 bases from V and 7 bases from J, with 17 bases between. The CDR3 consists of 15 residues. The CDR3: CASSPISRGAFEAFF. Here the CDR3 DNA reads TGTGCCAGCTCACCAATTAGTCGGGGTGCCTTTGAAGCTTTCTTT.

Only a few counts were recorded for this clone. V usage is TRBV13 and J usage is TRBJ2-5; 8 bases map to TRBD2. Germline trimming cut 0 bases from V and 5 bases from J; bases unmatched to any gene: 8. This CDR3 has 16 amino acids. Germline CDR1 is PRHDT and CDR2 is FYEKMQ (reference sequence). The CDR3: CASSLGGGRRRETQYF. CDR3 nucleotide sequence: TGTGCCAGCAGCTTAGGGGGCGGGAGGCGGCGGGAGACCCAGTACTTC.

The rearrangement joins TRBV6-1 to TRBJ1-1, with D unresolved. The CDR3 is 13 amino acids. Germline V gene sequence: CDR1 MNHNS, CDR2 SASEGT. V shed 7 bases and J shed 10 bases, with 19 bases lying between them. The CDR3 protein is CASKTTAAFGAFF. CDR3 nucleotides: TGTGCCAGCAAAACAACAGCTGCCTTTGGAGCTTTCTTT.